These 27 T cell receptor beta chains originate from one sample sequenced in a study of CD8+CD57+ T cells in acquired aplastic anemia. The authors sequenced patients whose flow cytometry had shown CD8+CD57+ cell expansion. The template used for profiling TCR beta VDJ and CDR3 was genomic DNA. TCRdb processed the reads anew with MiXCR; each CDR3 protein has one entry. The sample has 200,000 to 250,000 distinct CDR3 sequences; about 62% are singletons. The sequencing input was sorted CD4+, CD8+, or CD8+CD57+ T cells (not recorded which) from PBMCs. These receptors all come from a human donor with aplastic anemia.

At least ten counts were recorded for this clonotype. This chain joins TRBV7-9 and TRBJ2-7, with 7 bases matching TRBD1. Germline values: CDR1 SEHNR, CDR2 FQNEAQ (reference sequence). V dropped 4 bases and J dropped 7; count of bases not matched to a gene: 13. This CDR3 has 15 amino acids. In nucleotides, the CDR3 is TGTGCCAGCAGCTCCGGGACAGTGGCCCTGGGGGAGCAGTACTTC. It codes for CASSSGTVALGEQYF.

This clonotype was counted between two and nine times. The rearrangement joins TRBV5-1 to TRBJ2-7, with 10 bases identical to TRBD1. Germline CDR1 reads SGHRS; CDR2 reads YFSETQ. V lost 1 base, J lost 5 bases, and 6 bases stayed unmatched. There are 15 residues in the CDR3. The CDR3 region is CASSLPGTGVHEQYF. CDR3 nucleotides: TGCGCCAGCAGCTTGCCCGGGACAGGGGTACACGAGCAGTACTTC.

The chain carries TRBV10-1 and TRBJ2-2, with no clear D. V lost 2 bases to trimming and J lost 6 bases, with 7 bases between them. Germline values: CDR1 WNHNN, CDR2 SYGVQD (reference sequence). This CDR3 spans 13 amino acids. CDR3 sequence reads: CASSEADAGELFF. The CDR3 DNA reads TGCGCCAGCAGTGAGGCGGATGCCGGGGAGCTGTTTTTT.

The CDR3, as DNA: TGTGCCAGTAGTCATGAGGAGGAGACCCAGTACTTC. This gives the protein CASSHEEETQYF. The J gene is TRBJ2-5, the V gene TRBV19; D gene unclear. CDR3 length: 12 amino acids. From germline, CDR1 is LNHDA and CDR2 SQIVND (reference sequence). V dropped 5 bases and J dropped 5 bases, with 9 bases sitting between them.

A word on this clonotype: A junction end diverges from the germline sequence, so it may reflect a read error. The genes are TRBV7-9 and TRBJ2-1, with a tentative D call TRBD1 (6 bases). This CDR3 has 12 amino acids. The V gene's germline CDR1 is SEHNR and CDR2 FQNEAQ (reference sequence). In DNA form, the CDR3 reads TGCGCCAGCAGCTTCGAGGGGGATGAGCAGTTCTTC. Translated, it gives CASSFEGDEQFF.

The table lists this clonotype with a few counts. The chain recombines TRBV20-1 with TRBJ2-2; 9 positions agree with TRBD2. CDR1 is DFQATT and CDR2 is SNEGSKA in the germline V gene (reference sequence). The CDR3 totals 15 residues. After removal of 1 base from V and 0 bases from J, the junction contained 0 bases not matched to a gene. CDR3 in DNA: TGCAGTGCTAGAGGCGGGGGGGCGAACACCGGGGAGCTGTTTTTT. Translating gives CSARGGGANTGELFF.

The J gene is TRBJ2-5, the V gene TRBV4-1, with 15 nucleotides matching TRBD2. With 5 bases clipped from V and 11 bases from J, the junction kept 9 bases outside the gene matches. The CDR3 is 15 amino acids. Germline assignment: CDR1 MGHRA and CDR2 YSYEKL. The CDR3: CASSSGLAGGLVQYF. The CDR3 coding sequence is TGCGCCAGCAGCTCGGGACTAGCGGGGGGCTTAGTTCAGTACTTC.

The rearrangement uses TRBV2 and TRBJ1-1, with 10 bases identical to TRBD1. The CDR3 sequence is 20 residues long. CDR1 and CDR2 from the germline V gene are SNHLY and FYNNEI. V dropped 3 bases and J dropped 2; count of bases not matched to a gene: 18. The CDR3 protein is CASSEGMRQGAPRGNTEAFF. Here the CDR3 DNA reads TGTGCCAGCAGTGAGGGGATGAGACAGGGGGCTCCTAGGGGTAACACTGAAGCTTTCTTT.

This clonotype was observed a single time. V usage is TRBV9 and J usage is TRBJ2-1; D not certain. Between the trimmed V and J ends, which lost 4 bases and 1 base, there was a span of 6 bases. The germline CDR1 and CDR2 sequences are SGDLS and YYNGEE. The CDR3 runs to 13 residues. The CDR3 here is CASSHDSYNEQFF. The CDR3 nucleotides read TGTGCCAGCAGCCATGATTCCTACAATGAGCAGTTCTTC. The variable domain in full, with the rest retrieved from reference TRBV9 and TRBJ2-1, is DSGVTQTPKHLITATGQRVTLRCSPRSGDLSVYWYQQSLDQGLQFLIQYYNGEERAKGNILERFSAQQFPDLHSELNLSSLELGDSALYFCASSHDSYNEQFFGPGTRLTVL.

This clonotype was observed once. V is TRBV10-3 and J is TRBJ1-2, with a possible D match to TRBD1 (5 bases). Per germline, CDR1 ENHRY and CDR2 SYGVKD. The CDR3 runs to 14 residues. The ends were cut back, 1 base at V and 3 bases at J, with 9 bases in the middle. This CDR3 is CAISEFRGDYGYTF. The CDR3 region has the DNA TGTGCCATCAGTGAGTTTCGGGGGGACTATGGCTACACCTTC.

This clonotype was observed at least ten times. The chain couples TRBV12-3 or TRBV12-4 to TRBJ2-7; 9 nucleotides line up with TRBD1. This CDR3 contains 15 residues. Losses at the gene ends were 5 bases for V and 6 bases for J; bases not matched to a gene: 11. The CDR3 DNA follows: TGTGCCAGCAGTGTATCCGGGACAGGGTTTTCCGAGCAGTACTTC. It encodes CASSVSGTGFSEQYF.

This clonotype was observed many times. The chain is built from TRBV7-9 and TRBJ2-3, with D possibly TRBD1 on 6 matching bases. From germline, CDR1 is SEHNR and CDR2 FQNEAQ (reference sequence). Trimming removed 3 bases from V and 6 bases from J, with 19 bases in between. The CDR3 is 16 amino acids. CDR3 nucleotides: TGTGCCAGCAGCTTCAGTCGAGGCAGGGGCAAGGATACGCAGTATTTT. Translated, it gives CASSFSRGRGKDTQYF.

The CDR3: CASSGQGDQPQHF. In DNA, the CDR3 is TGTGCCAGCAGCGGACAGGGAGATCAGCCCCAGCATTTT. The chain links TRBV9 to TRBJ1-5; 7 nucleotides agree with TRBD1. From germline, CDR1 is SGDLS and CDR2 YYNGEE. This CDR3 region has 13 residues. The V segment lost 3 bases and the J segment 5 bases; nucleotides outside the gene matches: 2.

The sample holds a few counts of this clonotype. The chain carries TRBV24-1 and TRBJ2-3; a weak D match, TRBD2 (5 bases). Germline V gene sequence: CDR1 KGHDR, CDR2 SFDVKD. Trimming pared 5 bases from V and 4 bases from J, leaving 12 bases between. The CDR3 covers 14 residues. The DNA of the CDR3 is TGTGCCACCAGTGCCGCGGTTAGCGCAGATACGCAGTATTTT. Translated: CATSAAVSADTQYF.

The chain carries TRBV7-9 and TRBJ1-1; D gene ambiguous. Trimming took off 4 bases at V and 1 base at J, with 16 bases between the two ends. CDR3 size: 16 residues. Germline V gene sequence: CDR1 SEHNR, CDR2 FQNEAQ (reference sequence). CDR3 bases: TGTGCCAGCAGCTCAAATGACGGTTATCCGAACACTGAAGCTTTCTTT. Residues: CASSSNDGYPNTEAFF.

The chain couples TRBV9 to TRBJ2-7, with no clear D. The length of the CDR3 is 14 residues. Trimming removed 0 bases from V and 0 bases from J, with 7 bases in between. Per the germline V gene, CDR1 is SGDLS and CDR2 is YYNGEE. Written as DNA, the CDR3 is TGTGCCAGCAGCGTAGTGGCAGCCTCCTACGAGCAGTACTTC. Protein sequence: CASSVVAASYEQYF.

The rearrangement links TRBV5-1 to TRBJ1-1; a possible D gene is TRBD1 (5 bases). The CDR3 sequence is 16 residues long. In germline, CDR1 is SGHRS, CDR2 YFSETQ. Trimming removed 0 bases at V and 1 base at J, with 13 bases between. CDR3 in DNA: TGCGCCAGCAGCTTGGCCCCGCAGGGACGGAACACTGAAGCTTTCTTT. Protein product: CASSLAPQGRNTEAFF.

This clonotype was picked up many times. This sequence joins TRBV3-1 and TRBJ1-2; 8 positions match TRBD1. The CDR3 loop spans 15 amino acids. CDR1 LGHDT and CDR2 YNNKEL come from the germline V gene (reference sequence). Trimming cost V 1 base and J 4 bases; bases outside gene matches: 5. The CDR3 region is CASSQAGGIGYGYTF. The CDR3 DNA is TGTGCCAGCAGCCAAGCAGGGGGCATAGGCTATGGCTACACCTTC. The variable domain in full, completed from reference TRBV3-1 and TRBJ1-2, reads DTAVSQTPKYLVTQMGNDKSIKCEQNLGHDTMYWYKQDSKKFLKIMFSYNNKELIINETVPNRFSPKSPDKAHLNLHINSLELGDSAVYFCASSQAGGIGYGYTFGSGTRLTVV.

This clonotype was seen only a few times. V gene TRBV7-9 combines with J gene TRBJ1-2, with 8 nucleotides matching TRBD1. The junction had 7 bases not matched to a gene; V was cut back by 11 bases and J by 2 bases. Germline V gene sequence: CDR1 SEHNR, CDR2 FQNEAQ (reference sequence). The CDR3 loop spans 13 amino acids. CDR3 region: CAAESGGNYGYTF. The CDR3 DNA reads TGTGCCGCAGAGTCAGGGGGCAACTATGGCTACACCTTC. Looking up the rest from reference TRBV7-9 and TRBJ1-2 gives the full variable domain: DTGVSQNPRHKITKRGQNVTFRCDPISEHNRLYWYRQTLGQGPEFLTYFQNEAQLEKSRLLSDRFSAERPKGSFSTLEIQRTEQGDSAMYLCAAESGGNYGYTFGSGTRLTVV.

The V call is TRBV7-3, the J call TRBJ2-3, with D possibly being TRBD1 or TRBD2 (6 bases each). CDR3 length equals 17 residues. V was pared by 1 base and J by 6 bases, with 20 bases between. CDR1 and CDR2 (germline): SGHTA, FQGTGA. The CDR3 loop is CASSLRVKGGLTDTQYF. The CDR3 coding sequence is TGTGCCAGCAGCTTAAGAGTTAAAGGGGGGCTGACGGATACGCAGTATTTT.

The rearrangement uses TRBV2 and TRBJ2-3, with D possibly TRBD1 on 5 matching bases. From germline, CDR1 is SNHLY and CDR2 FYNNEI. CDR3 length: 12 residues. With 5 bases removed from V and 6 bases from J, the gap between germline ends came to 9 bases. This CDR3 reads CASSLNRDTQYF. The CDR3, as DNA: TGTGCCAGCAGTCTAAACAGGGATACGCAGTATTTT.

The genes are TRBV2 and TRBJ2-3; D remains unclear. This CDR3 has 12 amino acids. The V gene lost 5 bases and the J gene lost 1 base, with 4 bases spanning the gap. Germline loops: CDR1 SNHLY, CDR2 FYNNEI. Here the CDR3 DNA reads TGTGCCAGCAGTTGGGGCACAGATACGCAGTATTTT. Translating it yields CASSWGTDTQYF.

The CDR3 DNA reads as TGTGCCAGCAGCGTAGCCAGCGGGGTAACAGATACGCAGTATTTT. Protein: CASSVASGVTDTQYF. The rearrangement joins TRBV9 to TRBJ2-3, with 7 bases identical to TRBD2. The junction had 4 bases not matched to a gene; V was cut back by 0 bases and J by 3 bases. The CDR3 runs to 15 residues. Germline V gene data show CDR1 as SGDLS and CDR2 as YYNGEE.

This clonotype has just one count. The rearrangement links TRBV20-1 to TRBJ2-3; the match to TRBD1 covers 7 bases. CDR1 is DFQATT, CDR2 SNEGSKA, per germline (reference sequence). The V gene end was trimmed by 5 bases and the J gene end by 0 bases; junction bases not matched to a gene: 2. This CDR3 is built from 13 residues. The CDR3 is CSAGDSSTDTQYF. The CDR3 region has the DNA TGCAGTGCTGGGGACAGTAGCACAGATACGCAGTATTTT.

Notes on this clonotype: A read error is possible here, since a much larger clone lies one base away. This rearrangement joins TRBV27 to TRBJ2-7, with D hard to call. Germline V gene data show CDR1 as MNHEY and CDR2 as SMNVEV (reference sequence). The CDR3 sequence is 13 residues long. CDR3 DNA: TGTGCCGGCAGTTCCGACGGCTGGGACGAGCAGTACTTC. Its translation: CAGSSDGWDEQYF.

There are many counts of this clonotype. This chain joins TRBV19 and TRBJ2-2; D remains unclear. V gave up 6 bases and J gave up 1 base, with 12 bases separating them. Germline V gene data show CDR1 as LNHDA and CDR2 as SQIVND (reference sequence). The CDR3 runs to 15 residues. The CDR3 region has the DNA TGTGCCAGTAGCCCCTGGGCAGGGAACACCGGGGAGCTGTTTTTT. Amino acids: CASSPWAGNTGELFF.

V usage is TRBV29-1 and J usage is TRBJ2-3; D unclear. With 5 bases removed from V and 0 bases from J, the gap between germline ends came to 3 bases. This CDR3 is built from 11 residues. CDR1 SQVTM and CDR2 ANQGSEA come from the germline V gene. CDR3 amino acids: CSVSSTDTQYF. In DNA, the CDR3 is TGCAGCGTTAGTAGCACAGATACGCAGTATTTT.